This entry is about one T cell receptor (beta chain). The antigen it binds to is not known. No much larger clone exists at a distance of one base, and base qualities are not known. The CDR3 has 15 amino acids, counting the end cysteine and phenylalanine. The only DNA kept is the CDR3, 45 bases in frame from the first base. V and J lose 2 bases and 0 bases, and a span of 8 bases separates them. CDR1 and CDR2 are drawn from the germline V gene: SGHTA, FQGNSA. The record originates from a study of cytomegalovirus exposure and HLA in healthy donors (dated by TCRdb to about 2017). The study in broad terms: An earlier analysis of more than 550 of the donors reported approximately 300 Gb of sequence data and 117 million unique TCR beta sequences obtained from approximately 180 million T cells. In addition to the first cohort of hundreds of subjects, a separate validation cohort of approximately 130 different subjects was used. All discovery cohort repertoires had been generated using a single sequencing platform. The study profiled the T cell repertoires of around 700 subjects by immunosequencing and related them to cytomegalovirus serostatus. On average, around 240,000 unique TCR beta nucleotide sequences were sequenced per donor among fewer than 500 genotyped donors of the cohort, with roughly 18% of those sequences being non-productive. A later analysis re-analyzed previously published TCR beta repertoires from 666 donors and added high-resolution HLA genotyping to study TCR occurrence patterns. The study combined high-throughput TCR immunosequencing, statistical association of individual TCRs with disease status, and machine learning to predict cytomegalovirus infection status. HLA typing covered class I and class II loci at four-digit resolution. Of the approximately 400 genotyped donors, 65% to 90% fell in the genetic ancestry cluster associated with self-reported Caucasian donors. An earlier analysis of several hundred of the donors used high-throughput TCR beta sequencing to judge whether each TCR beta V gene segment behaved as functional or pseudogenic. An early release that covered roughly 600 HLA-typed donors contained approximately 300 gigabases of sequencing data and 65 million to 100 million unique TCR sequences. Donor age, sex, ethnicity and CMV serostatus were collected together with the repertoire data. In the later analysis, no new phenotypic data were used to find candidate immune exposures; instead, reliance was placed on TCR beta sequences and their occurrence across donors. The number of typed donors differed by locus: about 629-630 for A, B, C, DRB1 and DQB1; 522 for DQA1; 606 for DPA1; and 400 to 480 for DPB1. A later genetic analysis took genome-wide SNP genotypes for about three fifths of the 666 donors and used that subset as a discovery cohort. Because of strong linkage in the cohort, roughly five DR-DQ haplotypes were treated as single units for association and clustering. The study aimed to test whether signatures of past pathogen exposure could be identified by cataloging public T cell receptors. Study-level results and caveats: A group of highly shared sequence variants was considered likely to be a technical artifact of the sequencing pipeline. In a later analysis, HLA-associated TCR beta chains were found to be more clonally expanded and to have lower generation probabilities than equally common non-associated chains. In a later analysis, about 17,000 TCR beta sequences were associated with specific HLA alleles at a false discovery rate of 0.05. In the study, some 180 TCR beta chains were listed as associated with cytomegalovirus. The authors suggested that the approach could potentially be generalized to other disease states and immunological phenotypes. Most CMV-associated TCR beta chains appeared to be HLA-restricted in a later analysis, and the HLA associations seemed to be driven largely by CMV exposure. According to a later analysis, parvovirus B19, influenza, CMV and Epstein-Barr virus appeared linked to several top co-occurrence clusters. Cytomegalovirus status was reported to be diagnosed by the classifier with high specificity and sensitivity in both the original and validation cohorts. Roughly uniform sequencing depth across donors was assumed in presence/absence analyses, although this assumption may not hold. The cohort was sequenced for TCR beta chains only, and without alpha or paired-chain data the features that could be detected were limited. In a later analysis, the rate of TCR association differed among HLA loci, with DRB1 alleles having the most associated TCRs and HLA-C alleles having the fewest. The only immune exposure information available for the cohort was CMV serostatus. The earlier analysis of 450 to 700 of the donors excluded 15 to 20 rarely observed V segments, including chromosome 9 orphons, because counts were too low. Most TCR sequences were seen in very few donors, while some public TCRs were found in many individuals. An association between a missense DCLRE1C variant and V-gene and J-gene trimming of TCR beta chains was found in a later genetic analysis and replicated in an independent cohort. Correlated functional status among segregating V segments might reflect linkage disequilibrium, but an unknown experimental factor could not be ruled out. Some IMGT-functional V segments, including TRBV6-2 and TRBV6-3, could not be told apart with the 87-base-pair reads, so those segments were excluded. Because some donors lacked HLA typing at each locus, the association tests relied only on the typed subset. A further reported finding was that TCR beta sequences accurately predicted the HLA-A and HLA-B alleles for most subjects in the first cohort. Compared with the 666-donor mean, donors in an Asian-associated ancestry cluster had fewer N-insertions in productive TCRs, according to a later genetic analysis. When HLA alleles, especially DR and DQ, strongly co-occurred, TCR associations were difficult to assign to individual alleles. Three of the identified cytomegalovirus-associated TCR beta chains were confirmed in vitro to be specific for cytomegalovirus antigens. In an earlier analysis of fewer than 750 of the donors, most TCR beta V segments were observed in productive rearrangements about 87% or about 30% of the time, broadly matching IMGT annotations.

The cohort comprised fewer than 700 healthy bone marrow donors. At the time of sampling, every cohort member was nominally healthy, though immune exposures that went unrecorded were likely present. The donor was CMV seronegative and belonged to the group of 352 seronegative cohort members. A peripheral blood sample was collected from each donor, and TCR beta sequencing was performed on peripheral blood mononuclear cells. Genomic DNA extraction from the blood cell samples was performed with the Qiagen DNeasy Blood Extraction Kit. Receptors were amplified or captured by the immunoSEQ multiplex PCR assay. For the multiplex PCR, a mixture combining 60 forward primers for TCR Vbeta segments and 13 reverse primers for TCR Jbeta segments was used. The CDR3 region of rearranged TCR beta genes was amplified from genomic DNA by a multiplex PCR assay. Amplified TCR beta libraries were sequenced as 87-base-pair reads on the Illumina HiSeq System. For the original study's pipeline: A later analysis tallied 75 million to 95 million unique TCR beta chains across the roughly 610 repertoires, and about 10 million of those chains were shared by two or more donors. Raw reads were error-corrected and collapsed into unique sequences by a nearest-neighbor algorithm in which closely related sequences were merged to remove PCR and sequencing errors. CDR3 sequences were aligned to IMGT reference sequences to assign V, D and J gene segments. For a sequence to be retained, at least a six-nucleotide match to both a V gene segment and a J gene segment was required. Rearrangements were called productive when the CDR3 lacked stop codons and stayed in frame with V and J; all others were non-productive. Following IMGT convention, CDR3 was defined as the stretch from the second conserved V-encoded cysteine up to the conserved J-encoded phenylalanine. In an earlier analysis of around 540 of the donors, sequences lacking an unambiguous match to a single V gene segment were excluded. In an earlier analysis of almost 600 of the donors, a V segment was called functional when productive rearrangements were above 56.7%, and segregating when the standard deviation between donors exceeded 5%. A statistical classification framework was built for diagnosing cytomegalovirus status from the catalog of TCR beta chain sequences. In a later analysis, V and J genes were assigned by comparing TCR nucleotide sequences against IMGT/GENE-DB human TR gene sequences. Using the TCRdist pipeline, a later analysis assigned CDR3 sequences along with most-parsimonious VDJ recombination scenarios. In a later analysis, each TCR beta chain was defined by its CDR3 amino acid sequence together with its V-gene family, and reads without a unique V-gene family were excluded. In a later analysis, 450 to 600 highly shared, low-generation-probability nucleotide sequences were removed to address suspected cross-contamination and a sequencing artifact. In a later analysis, a clonal expansion index was calculated for each public chain from normalized within-repertoire ranks of inferred template counts. Generation probabilities in a later analysis came from a VDJ recombination model fitted to out-of-frame rearrangements, and those results were checked against IGoR. In a later analysis, hypergeometric tests were used to score TCR-TCR, TCR-HLA and TCR-CMV co-occurrence, with a repertoire-size bias correction applied to TCR pairs. In a later analysis, false discovery rates were estimated by permuting HLA or CMV assignments 20 times. In a later analysis, co-occurring TCRs were grouped with DBSCAN, and TCRdist sequence similarity was added when clustering was performed within HLA-allele-positive subsets. For co-occurrence clustering, repertoires with fewer than 30,000 or more than 120,000 public chains were excluded, along with five repertoires with anomalous nucleotide sharing. TCRdb retrieved this table from immuneACCESS and kept in-frame rearrangements only. Not all clones are present; in checked studies, unresolved V genes account for under half, and no reason is known for the remainder. The V and J calls and clone size come from that table; D and trimming were worked out from the DNA. Within this sample are some 100,000 clones, with roughly 88% of them counted one time only. About 1.2% of the sample rests with the top ten.

Sequenced material: PBMCs. Here the chain combines TRBV7-2 and TRBJ2-1, with the D gene not confidently named. This TCR came from a woman aged 18-35 years in good health and CMV-seronegative. The CDR3 reads as follows: CASSLSTGSYNEQFF. The DNA reads TGTGCCAGCAGCTTATCTACGGGCTCCTACAATGAGCAGTTCTTC.